The 17 T cell receptor beta chains in this list originate from one sample, sequenced in a study of shared clonotypes between healthy human individuals. Profiling relied on immunoSEQ multiplex PCR, and the TCRdb table lists in-frame clones only, not all of them. The sample carries roughly 640,000 clones, less than 98% recorded once. The sequencing input was naive CD4+ T cells sorted from blood. Stated subset: CD45RA+ positively selected. The receptors were gathered from a woman aged 25 to 39 in good health.

Note on this clone: The sample contains more than one DNA sequence encoding this CDR3. The V and J genes are TRBV27 and TRBJ2-2, with no clear D. The CDR3 extends over 12 amino acids. Deletions cut 3 bases from V and 5 bases from J, with 4 bases between. Germline CDR1 reads MNHEY; CDR2 reads SMNVEV (reference sequence). The CDR3 DNA is TGTGCCAGCAGTTTTAATACCGGGGAGCTGTTTTTT. Amino acid sequence: CASSFNTGELFF.

The chain has TRBV7-8 and TRBJ1-5, with a tentative D call TRBD1 (5 bases). CDR3 length equals 15 residues. Trimming took off 1 base at V and 0 bases at J, with 7 bases between the two ends. The germline V gene has CDR1 SGHVS and CDR2 FQNEAQ. CDR3 protein: CASSLGDDSNQPQHF. In DNA, the CDR3 is TGTGCCAGCAGCTTAGGGGACGATAGCAATCAGCCCCAGCATTTT.

The chain recombines TRBV7-2 with TRBJ2-4, with 9 bases identical to TRBD1. V dropped 5 bases and J dropped 7; count of bases not matched to a gene: 3. Germline V gene lookup returns CDR1 SGHTA and CDR2 FQGNSA. CDR3 length: 13 residues. In DNA, the CDR3 is TGTGCCAGCAGCCCAACAGGGGGCAACATTCAGTACTTC. Translation gives CASSPTGGNIQYF.

The V and J genes are TRBV15 and TRBJ2-2, with D maybe TRBD1 (6 bases). Germline V gene sequence: CDR1 LNHNV, CDR2 YYDKDF (reference sequence). The CDR3 consists of 17 residues. V lost 5 bases and J 8 bases, leaving 24 bases between the germline ends. This chain's CDR3 is CATSPESWIQGEGELFF. CDR3 bases: TGTGCCACCAGCCCAGAGTCTTGGATACAGGGTGAGGGGGAGCTGTTTTTT.

The chain joins TRBV5-1 to TRBJ2-5; 14 nucleotides line up with TRBD2. The CDR3 has 15 residues. Per germline, CDR1 SGHRS and CDR2 YFSETQ. With V trimmed by 4 bases and J by 4 bases, 3 bases remained unmatched. DNA for the CDR3: TGCGCCAGCAGCCGGGGGACTAGCGGGAGAGAGACCCAGTACTTC. This sequence encodes CASSRGTSGRETQYF.

The gene calls are TRBV5-1 and TRBJ2-2; 9 positions agree with TRBD2. The CDR3 is made up of 16 amino acids. The germline V gene has CDR1 SGHRS and CDR2 YFSETQ. With 1 base clipped from V and 0 bases from J, the junction kept 1 base outside the gene matches. CDR3 bases: TGCGCCAGCAGCTTGACTAGCGGGTCGAACACCGGGGAGCTGTTTTTT. It translates to CASSLTSGSNTGELFF.

This clone is a singleton in its sample. V is TRBV2 and J is TRBJ2-3; D might be TRBD1 or TRBD2, each matching 5 bases. Germline CDR1 reads SNHLY; CDR2 reads FYNNEI. V gave up 8 bases and J gave up 1 base, with 7 bases separating them. CDR3 size: 12 residues. The CDR3 region is CASRGRTDTQYF. CDR3 sequence (DNA): TGTGCCAGCCGGGGCCGCACAGATACGCAGTATTTT.

The chain carries TRBV6-6 and TRBJ1-6; 9 bases map to TRBD1. Per the germline V gene, CDR1 is MNHNY and CDR2 is SVGAGI (reference sequence). With 6 bases clipped from V and 10 bases from J, the junction kept 10 bases outside the gene matches. The CDR3 has 15 residues. The CDR3, as DNA: TGTGCCAGCAGGCCCGCCGGGACAGGGTTGTCACCCCTCCACTTT. It specifies CASRPAGTGLSPLHF.

The chain is built from TRBV2 and TRBJ2-1; TRBD2 might be the D (6 bases). Trimming cost V 7 bases and J 0 bases, with 19 bases left between them. CDR3 length: 17 amino acids. Germline CDR1 is SNHLY and CDR2 is FYNNEI. The CDR3: CASKTPSAQRSYNEQFF. Written as DNA, the CDR3 is TGTGCCAGCAAAACCCCTAGCGCACAACGCTCCTACAATGAGCAGTTCTTC.

The J gene is TRBJ2-7, the V gene TRBV28; the D is unclear. The CDR3 is made up of 11 amino acids. The V and J ends lost 9 bases and 3 bases respectively, with 9 bases between them. Germline CDR1 is MDHEN and CDR2 is SYDVKM. CDR3 protein: CASETHYEQYF. CDR3 DNA sequence: TGTGCCAGTGAGACACACTACGAGCAGTACTTC.

This chain links TRBV2 with TRBJ2-7, with D perhaps matching TRBD1 (6 bases). The CDR3 has 13 residues. Between the trimmed V and J ends, which lost 4 bases and 3 bases, there was a span of 10 bases. Germline lookup yields CDR1 SNHLY and CDR2 FYNNEI. As DNA, the CDR3 is TGTGCCAGCAGTGCCGACAGGCTCTACGAGCAGTACTTC. Residues: CASSADRLYEQYF.

The chain carries TRBV30 and TRBJ2-5, with D maybe TRBD2 (6 bases). Trimming took 1 base from V and 0 from J, leaving 12 bases between them. Germline V CDR1 and CDR2: GTSNPN, SVGIG (reference sequence). CDR3 length: 15 amino acids. CDR3 region: CAWSEHGSDQETQYF. CDR3 nucleotide sequence: TGTGCCTGGAGTGAACACGGGAGTGACCAAGAGACCCAGTACTTC.

The gene calls are TRBV6-5 and TRBJ2-7; TRBD1 agrees at 9 bases. The V and J ends lost 0 bases and 5 bases, in that order; junction bases with no gene match: 5. The CDR3 extends over 15 amino acids. Germline CDR1 MNHEY, CDR2 SVGAGI. Here the CDR3 DNA reads TGTGCCAGCAGTTACTCGGGACAGGGCTTGAACGAGCAGTACTTC. It codes for CASSYSGQGLNEQYF.

This clone was seen a single time. The V call is TRBV7-2, the J call TRBJ2-1; 11 bases line up with TRBD2. CDR1 and CDR2 (germline): SGHTA, FQGNSA. The V segment lost 3 bases and the J segment 9 bases; nucleotides outside the gene matches: 7. This CDR3 has 15 residues. The CDR3 DNA follows: TGTGCCAGCAGCTTGATTACTAGCGGGAGTTCTGAGCAGTTCTTC. This gives the protein CASSLITSGSSEQFF.

The chain uses TRBV20-1 and TRBJ2-5, with D unresolved. The J call may be faulty, since TRBJ2-7 better matches the DNA end. Germline loops: CDR1 DFQATT, CDR2 SNEGSKA (reference sequence). The CDR3 spans 11 residues. The CDR3 bases are TGCAGTGCTAGACCAGATTACGAGCAGTACTTC. As protein: CSARPDYEQYF.

The chain joins TRBV18 to TRBJ1-3; D may be TRBD1 (5 bases). Trimming removed 3 bases from V and 0 bases from J, with 9 bases in between. This CDR3 region has 15 residues. Germline V gene lookup returns CDR1 KGHSH and CDR2 LQKENI. This CDR3 is CASSPRGASGNTIYF. In DNA form, the CDR3 reads TGTGCCAGCTCACCTAGGGGTGCCTCTGGAAACACCATATATTTT.

The table lists this clone with a few counts. This rearrangement joins TRBV6-5 to TRBJ2-7, with 9 nucleotides matching TRBD2. After removal of 0 bases from V and 2 bases from J, the junction contained 2 bases not matched to a gene. The CDR3 spans 15 residues. In germline, CDR1 is MNHEY, CDR2 SVGAGI. The CDR3 sequence is CASSYSSGGTYEQYF. The CDR3 nucleotides read TGTGCCAGCAGTTACTCTAGCGGGGGAACCTACGAGCAGTACTTC.